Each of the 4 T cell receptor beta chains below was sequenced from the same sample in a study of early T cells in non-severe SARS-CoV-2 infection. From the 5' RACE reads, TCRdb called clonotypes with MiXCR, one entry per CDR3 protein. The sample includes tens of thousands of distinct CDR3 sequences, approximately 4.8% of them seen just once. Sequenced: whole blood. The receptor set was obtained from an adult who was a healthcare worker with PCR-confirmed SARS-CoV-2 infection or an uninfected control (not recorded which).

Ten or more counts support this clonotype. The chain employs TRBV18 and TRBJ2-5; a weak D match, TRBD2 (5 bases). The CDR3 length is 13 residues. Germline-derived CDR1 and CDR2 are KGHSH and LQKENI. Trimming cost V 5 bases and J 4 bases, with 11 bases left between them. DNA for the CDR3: TGTGCCAGCTCATTAGGACTGGGAGAGACCCAGTACTTC. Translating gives CASSLGLGETQYF.

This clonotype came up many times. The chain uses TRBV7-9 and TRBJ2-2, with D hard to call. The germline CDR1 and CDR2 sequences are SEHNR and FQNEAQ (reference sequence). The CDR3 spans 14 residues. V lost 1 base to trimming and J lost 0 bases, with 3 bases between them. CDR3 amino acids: CASSLVANTGELFF. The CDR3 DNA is TGTGCCAGCAGCTTAGTTGCGAACACCGGGGAGCTGTTTTTT. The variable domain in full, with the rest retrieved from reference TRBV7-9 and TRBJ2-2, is DTGVSQNPRHKITKRGQNVTFRCDPISEHNRLYWYRQTLGQGPEFLTYFQNEAQLEKSRLLSDRFSAERPKGSFSTLEIQRTEQGDSAMYLCASSLVANTGELFFGEGSRLTVL.

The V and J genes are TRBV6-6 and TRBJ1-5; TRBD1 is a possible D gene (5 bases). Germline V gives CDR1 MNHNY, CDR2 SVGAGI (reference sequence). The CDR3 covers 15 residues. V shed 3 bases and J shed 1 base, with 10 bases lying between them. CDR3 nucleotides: TGTGCCAGCAGTTATGGGGGGGGAAGCAATCAGCCCCAGCATTTT. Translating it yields CASSYGGGSNQPQHF.

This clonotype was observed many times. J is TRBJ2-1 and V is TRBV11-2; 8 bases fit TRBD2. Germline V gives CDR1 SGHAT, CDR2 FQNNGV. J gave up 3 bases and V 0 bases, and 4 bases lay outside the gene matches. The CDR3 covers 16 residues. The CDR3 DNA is TGTGCCAGCAGCTTAGAAATAGCGGGGAACTACAATGAGCAGTTCTTC. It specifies CASSLEIAGNYNEQFF.